This T cell receptor (beta chain) was identified in a study of tumor-infiltrating lymphocytes in primary liver carcinoma. The source of the blood RNA was unsorted whole blood, and germline DNA was extracted as well. For this clonotype: At one end the junction does not follow the germline gene, possibly because of a read error.

CDR3 length: 13 residues. Germline CDR1 and CDR2: SGHNT and YENEEA. TCR beta cDNA was reverse-transcribed from approximately 0.45 ug of total RNA. The reaction used a constant-region primer and ProtoScript II reverse transcriptase. For TCR beta, libraries were produced by three nested multiplex PCR rounds using slightly modified ARM-PCR. In the first two PCR rounds, TRBV1-TRBV30 forward primers were paired with a C-beta reverse primer, and each round lasted 10 cycles. MiXCR, run by TCRdb on the multiplex PCR reads, gives a single entry per CDR3 protein. The sample carries fewer than 350,000 distinct CDR3 sequences, approximately 65% recorded once.

The chain uses TRBV11-3 and TRBJ2-1; no firm D call. Sequencing used peripheral blood. The receptor was isolated from a man in his forties with primary liver carcinoma and hepatitis B virus infection. The CDR3 sequence is CASSWASLNGQFF. In DNA, the CDR3 is TGTGCCAGCTCCTGGGCTAGTTTAAATGGGCAGTTCTTC.